The 20 T cell receptor beta chains in this list originate from one sample, sequenced in a study of blood T cell repertoires in COVID-19. Some clones are missing from TCRdb's copy, which holds only in-frame ones; the method was immunoSEQ multiplex PCR. The table shows under 200,000 clones, with around 90% occurring only once. The sequenced material came from peripheral blood. These receptors were collected from a man between 60 and 75 years old with active or convalescent COVID-19.

Worth noting for this clone: Other nucleotide sequences in the sample specify the same CDR3. The rearrangement links TRBV6-5 to TRBJ2-7; tentative D call: TRBD2 (5 bases). Trimming removed 0 bases from V and 1 base from J, with 10 bases in between. Per the germline V gene, CDR1 is MNHEY and CDR2 is SVGAGI. There are 15 residues in the CDR3. The CDR3, as DNA: TGTGCCAGCAGTTACTCTGGAGCGGTGTCCTACGAGCAGTACTTC. Translation: CASSYSGAVSYEQYF.

With respect to this clone: Relative to the germline gene, one junction end is altered; a read error may explain this. The V call is TRBV6-1, the J call TRBJ2-1; weak D call: TRBD1 (5 bases). The CDR3 is 15 amino acids. Germline V lookup: CDR1 MNHNS, CDR2 SASEGT. This chain's CDR3 is CASSERGVSNNEQFF. Written as DNA, the CDR3 is TGTGCCAGCAGTGAAAGGGGTGTCTCCAACAATGAGCAGTTCTTC.

The rearrangement links TRBV19 to TRBJ1-2; unclear D gene. V was trimmed by 7 bases and J by 1 base, leaving 13 bases between them. Germline V gene sequence: CDR1 LNHDA, CDR2 SQIVND (reference sequence). CDR3 length equals 14 residues. CDR3 region: CASTRTGNNYGYTF. As DNA, the CDR3 is TGTGCCAGTACCAGGACGGGGAATAACTATGGCTACACCTTC.

The chain couples TRBV27 to TRBJ1-5, with a tentative D call TRBD1 (6 bases). The CDR3 is 14 amino acids. Germline CDR1 and CDR2: MNHEY and SMNVEV (reference sequence). With 6 bases removed from V and 8 bases from J, the gap between germline ends came to 17 bases. This CDR3 reads CASRPGQWAEPQHF. The DNA for the CDR3 is TGTGCCAGCAGGCCAGGACAGTGGGCGGAGCCCCAGCATTTT.

This chain joins TRBV14 and TRBJ2-6; D not certain. With 2 bases removed from V and 0 bases from J, the gap between germline ends came to 2 bases. Per germline, CDR1 SGHDN and CDR2 FVKESK. CDR3 size: 14 residues. The CDR3 DNA reads as TGTGCCAGCAGCCAACTCTCTGGGGCCAACGTCCTGACTTTC. It encodes CASSQLSGANVLTF. Filled out from reference TRBV14 and TRBJ2-6, the complete variable domain reads EAGVTQFPSHSVIEKGQTVTLRCDPISGHDNLYWYRRVMGKEIKFLLHFVKESKQDESGMPNNRFLAERTGGTYSTLKVQPAELEDSGVYFCASSQLSGANVLTFGAGSRLTVL.

The genes are TRBV5-4 and TRBJ2-7; 7 nucleotides align to TRBD1. The germline V gene has CDR1 SGHNT and CDR2 YYREEE (reference sequence). The V segment lost 2 bases and the J segment 3 bases; nucleotides outside the gene matches: 11. This CDR3 is built from 16 residues. DNA for the CDR3: TGTGCCAGCAGCTTAGCCCCCGGGACAGAAAGCTACGAGCAGTACTTC. Amino acid sequence: CASSLAPGTESYEQYF.

V gene TRBV25-1 combines with J gene TRBJ2-2, with a tentative D call TRBD2 (6 bases). The CDR3 runs 15 residues. Trimming took 2 bases from V and 3 from J, leaving 10 bases between them. The germline V gene has CDR1 MGHDK and CDR2 SYGVNS. The chain's CDR3 is CASSEGGKDTGELFF. The DNA for the CDR3 is TGTGCCAGCAGTGAAGGAGGGAAGGACACCGGGGAGCTGTTTTTT.

This rearrangement joins TRBV7-9 to TRBJ2-7, with 8 bases fitting TRBD2. Germline CDR1 and CDR2: SEHNR and FQNEAQ (reference sequence). CDR3 size: 14 residues. The V and J ends lost 1 base and 2 bases, in that order; junction bases with no gene match: 1. Here the CDR3 reads CASSLVAGTYEQYF. Written as DNA, the CDR3 is TGTGCCAGCAGCTTAGTAGCGGGGACCTACGAGCAGTACTTC.

V usage is TRBV6-5 and J usage is TRBJ2-7; TRBD1 aligns across 9 bases. Germline V lookup: CDR1 MNHEY, CDR2 SVGAGI. This CDR3 has 15 amino acids. J lost 0 bases, V lost 6 bases, and 6 bases had no gene match. As DNA, the CDR3 is TGTGCCAGCAGGGTAGGGGGACAGGGCTCCTACGAGCAGTACTTC. Translating it yields CASRVGGQGSYEQYF.

The chain uses TRBV3-1 (or the pseudogene TRBV3-2) and TRBJ1-1; TRBD1 agrees at 9 bases. Germline-derived CDR1 and CDR2 are LGHDT and YNNKEL (reference sequence). CDR3 length: 14 residues. The J segment lost 3 bases and the V segment lost 7 bases, leaving 6 bases of the junction unmatched. The DNA of the CDR3 is TGTGCCAGCACGGAGAGGACAGGGGACACTGAAGCTTTCTTT. Its protein product is CASTERTGDTEAFF.

This clone was counted only a few times. This chain uses TRBV5-4 with TRBJ1-2, with 10 positions matching TRBD1. This CDR3 comprises 15 residues. Trimming took 0 bases from V and 4 from J; bases not matched to a gene: 3. Germline-derived CDR1 and CDR2 are SGHNT and YYREEE (reference sequence). CDR3 protein: CASSLGQGAIYGYTF. The CDR3 DNA follows: TGTGCCAGCAGCTTGGGACAGGGGGCGATCTATGGCTACACCTTC.

A single count supports this clone. The chain recombines TRBV6-5 with TRBJ1-2; TRBD1 matches at 7 bases. Germline CDR1 reads MNHEY; CDR2 reads SVGAGI. The CDR3 loop spans 13 amino acids. Losses at the gene ends were 7 bases for V and 4 bases for J; bases not matched to a gene: 6. The CDR3 DNA follows: TGTGCCAGCACCTTCGGGACAGCCTATGGCTACACCTTC. This gives the protein CASTFGTAYGYTF.

The chain carries TRBV5-1 and TRBJ2-2, with 12 positions matching TRBD1. Trimming took 2 bases from V and 5 from J; bases not matched to a gene: 7. The CDR3 extends over 17 amino acids. Germline V lookup: CDR1 SGHRS, CDR2 YFSETQ. CDR3 DNA sequence: TGCGCCAGCAGCTTACCGGGACAGGGGGCTTCGACCGGGGAGCTGTTTTTT. Its protein product is CASSLPGQGASTGELFF.

The chain has TRBV5-1 and TRBJ1-1; 7 nucleotides agree with TRBD1. Germline trimming cut 3 bases from V and 3 bases from J; bases unmatched to any gene: 2. CDR3 length: 13 residues. Germline-derived CDR1 and CDR2 are SGHRS and YFSETQ. CDR3: CASSSDRDTEAFF. The CDR3 DNA reads TGCGCCAGCAGCTCCGACAGGGACACTGAAGCTTTCTTT.

On this clone itself: This same CDR3 is encoded by further DNA sequences in the sample. The rearrangement uses TRBV7-3 and TRBJ2-1; TRBD2 matches 8 bases. The trim removed 3 bases at V and 4 bases at J, leaving 5 bases unmatched. In germline, CDR1 is SGHTA, CDR2 FQGTGA. The length of the CDR3 is 15 residues. The DNA of the CDR3 is TGTGCCAGCAGCTTGAGCGGGGGCCTATACAATGAGCAGTTCTTC. Its translation is CASSLSGGLYNEQFF.

The V gene is TRBV5-4, the J gene TRBJ2-2; 11 bases align to TRBD2. The J segment lost 0 bases and the V segment lost 5 bases, leaving 12 bases of the junction unmatched. The CDR3 runs 19 residues. Germline CDR1 and CDR2: SGHNT and YYREEE (reference sequence). CDR3 DNA: TGTGCCAGCAGGATCCCCCCGACTAGCGGGGACGCGAACACCGGGGAGCTGTTTTTT. Protein: CASRIPPTSGDANTGELFF.

The CDR3 coding sequence is TGTGCCAGCGGACAGGGGGCCTCCTACGAGCAGTACTTC. This codes for CASGQGASYEQYF. The chain joins TRBV6-5 to TRBJ2-7, with 11 bases aligning to TRBD1. CDR3 length: 13 amino acids. V was clipped by 8 bases and J by 0 bases; unmatched bases: 0. CDR1 and CDR2 (germline): MNHEY, SVGAGI.

The CDR3 here is CASSPRQGAYNEQFF. The CDR3 bases are TGTGCCAGCTCACCAAGACAGGGCGCCTACAATGAGCAGTTCTTC. The chain links TRBV18 to TRBJ2-1; 7 bases fit TRBD1. Germline CDR1 reads KGHSH; CDR2 reads LQKENI. V lost 2 bases, J lost 2 bases, and 3 bases stayed unmatched. The CDR3 consists of 15 residues.

The chain has TRBV18 and TRBJ2-5; TRBD2 is a possible D gene (6 bases). Trimming cost V 5 bases and J 1 base, with 11 bases left between them. Germline CDR1 is KGHSH and CDR2 is LQKENI. CDR3 size: 14 residues. CDR3 in amino acids: CASSYGLPQETQYF. The CDR3 DNA reads TGTGCCAGCTCATACGGACTACCCCAAGAGACCCAGTACTTC.

The chain links TRBV20-1 to TRBJ1-6; 7 bases are shared with TRBD1. This CDR3 region has 13 residues. V lost 3 bases and J lost 6; bases outside the gene matches: 2. Per the germline V gene, CDR1 is DFQATT and CDR2 is SNEGSKA (reference sequence). In nucleotides, the CDR3 is TGCAGTGCTAGTACAGGGGCTAATTCACCCCTCCACTTT. Its translation: CSASTGANSPLHF.